The TCR beta chain under discussion was sequenced for a study of blood T cells in healthy people across ages. Study findings and constraints: Estimated diversity that came from one million T cells was considered an underestimate.

This clonotype appeared many times. No antigen is known for it. Drawn from each donor were approximately 9.2 milliliters of peripheral blood. Through a sample-barcoded 5' primer and a J-beta primer mix, a second PCR was run for roughly 6 to 11 cycles. A template-switch adaptor containing 12 random nucleotides labeled each cDNA molecule. Samples each returned at least 3 million CDR3-containing paired-end reads. One entry per CDR3 protein, called by TCRdb with MiXCR from the 5' RACE reads. This table holds over 1.5 million distinct CDR3 sequences, about 49% found once. J gave up 3 bases and V 5 bases, and 8 bases lay outside the gene matches. CDR1 SGHTA and CDR2 FQGNSA come from the germline V gene. This CDR3 has 15 residues.

The chain carries TRBV7-2 and TRBJ2-3; 7 bases align to TRBD1. The clonotype comes from a woman aged 40 to 50 in good health. Material: blood. The CDR3 DNA is TGTGCCAGCAGCAACCGACAGGGTGGTACAGATACGCAGTATTTT. Translating it yields CASSNRQGGTDTQYF.